Sequencing of this T cell receptor beta chain was carried out in a study of Graves' ophthalmopathy and Graves' hyperthyroidism. In this sample, this clonotype turned up many times. Given a much more abundant clone one base away, this may be a read error. V shed 4 bases, J shed 4 bases, and the junction held 1 base outside the gene matches. Germline CDR1 SGHAT, CDR2 FQNNGV. The CDR3 contains 12 residues. RNA transcripts were the source from which TCR beta CDR3 regions were amplified. After a first-round RT-PCR with HTBI primers, a second-round multiplex PCR was run. TCRdb called the multiplex PCR reads again in MiXCR, with one record for every CDR3 protein. Of around 1,200,000 distinct CDR3 sequences in the sample, about two fifths were seen once.

This rearrangement joins TRBV11-2 to TRBJ2-7; 7 bases are shared with TRBD1. Sequencing was carried out using peripheral blood or thyroid tissue (not recorded which). The clonotype was recovered from an adult man with Graves' hyperthyroidism. CDR3 residues: CASSWGQYEQYF. CDR3 bases: TGTGCCAGCAGCTGGGGACAGTACGAGCAGTACTTC. Filled out from reference TRBV11-2 and TRBJ2-7, the complete variable domain reads EAGVAQSPRYKIIEKRQSVAFWCNPISGHATLYWYQQILGQGPKLLIQFQNNGVVDDSQLPKDRFSAERLKGVDSTLKIQPAKLEDSAVYLCASSWGQYEQYFGPGTRLTVT.